Listed below are T cell receptor beta chains from one sample, sequenced in a study of CD8+ T cells in alopecia areata. TCRdb's copy holds only in-frame clones and misses some; the assay was immunoSEQ multiplex PCR. The sample contains roughly 120,000 clones, roughly 50% of which appear only once. The starting material was CD4+ T cells sorted from blood, obtained at week 24, from a patient treated with tofacitinib. The receptors shown here come from a human donor with alopecia areata. CDR3s leave out the opening cysteine and the closing phenylalanine or tryptophan. The order of the fields is V gene, D gene, J gene, CDR3 protein. The D gene is left open where the match is weak.

TRBV30	-	TRBJ2-3	ASARRGFTDTQY
TRBV6-6	-	TRBJ2-2	ASSSATSTGELF
TRBV7-9	-	TRBJ2-1	ASSPPGGRYNEQF
TRBV11-2	-	TRBJ1-6	ASSDQPYNSPLH
TRBV5-1	-	TRBJ1-3	ASTRRTVHSGNTIY
TRBV5-1	-	TRBJ2-5	ASSWDFQETQY
TRBV7-2	-	TRBJ2-3	ASSFLHTDTQY
TRBV5-1	TRBD1	TRBJ1-1	ASSSVPLGTGEDTEAF
TRBV6-5	-	TRBJ1-1	ASRQRQKNTEAF
TRBV4-1	TRBD1	TRBJ2-5	ASSQPGTGRETQY
TRBV9	TRBD1	TRBJ2-2	ASSATGGTGELF
TRBV7-2	-	TRBJ2-2	ASSFNRGELF
TRBV30	TRBD1	TRBJ2-4	AWSDRGLIQY
TRBV4-2	-	TRBJ2-5	ASSQETRETQY
TRBV19	TRBD1	TRBJ1-6	ASSTGTGNSPLH
TRBV7-9	TRBD2	TRBJ2-7	ASSRDYREQY
TRBV30	-	TRBJ1-3	AWSVNTIY
TRBV19	-	TRBJ2-3	ASSQDQGMTDTQY
TRBV29-1	-	TRBJ1-2	SAEWGGYGYT
TRBV5-1	-	TRBJ1-1	ASSLGDSSPEAF
TRBV4-2	-	TRBJ2-2	ASSRVPDLNTGELF
TRBV7-7	-	TRBJ2-5	ASSQGHQETQY
TRBV7-2	-	TRBJ2-1	ASSLDPLNNEQF
TRBV27	TRBD2	TRBJ2-3	ASSLTSGTDTQY
TRBV9	-	TRBJ2-3	ASSVADTDTQY
TRBV5-1	TRBD1	TRBJ2-5	ASSRTGTQETQY
TRBV11-3	-	TRBJ2-7	ASSLADGSYEQY
TRBV30	-	TRBJ1-5	AWSPLASNQPQH
TRBV11-2	-	TRBJ2-7	ASRTRRLLSYEQY
TRBV4-1	TRBD2	TRBJ2-7	ASSQVPLLRGSSYEQY
TRBV19	-	TRBJ2-1	ASSIVGHQYNEQF
TRBV2	-	TRBJ1-1	ASNLRTVNTEAF
TRBV6-6	-	TRBJ1-5	ASSADGNNQPQH
TRBV5-1	TRBD2	TRBJ2-3	ASSLGSGGDGTQY
TRBV10-3	-	TRBJ2-7	AISETSYEQY
TRBV5-1	-	TRBJ2-6	ASSLSGGTGANVLT
TRBV15	-	TRBJ2-3	ATSRGGGLTDTQY
TRBV30	-	TRBJ2-2	AWSPGRELF
TRBV4-1	TRBD1	TRBJ1-3	ASRETWDRDSGNTIY
TRBV6-6	TRBD1	TRBJ1-2	ASSSRTGSGYT
TRBV30	-	TRBJ2-7	AWSVGQGFDEQY
TRBV7-7	-	TRBJ2-5	ASSPLGETQY
TRBV6-6	TRBD1	TRBJ2-7	ASSPGTGGREEQY
TRBV29-1	-	TRBJ2-3	SVEGRVFNTQY
TRBV30	-	TRBJ2-7	AWSVGGGYEQY
TRBV30	TRBD1	TRBJ2-5	AWSYFPGQGIEKY
TRBV25-1	-	TRBJ2-3	ASSERVDTQY
TRBV7-9	TRBD1	TRBJ1-4	ASSPATGFKDEKLF
TRBV9	-	TRBJ1-3	ASSKRQDTSGNTIY
TRBV14	-	TRBJ2-5	ASSQDVSRGPKETQY
TRBV27	-	TRBJ2-7	ASSLGGTASYEQY
TRBV7-9	-	TRBJ1-4	ASSLQGGLATNEKLF
TRBV2	-	TRBJ1-5	ASSDEGVQPQH
TRBV14	-	TRBJ1-2	ASSHNFYGYT